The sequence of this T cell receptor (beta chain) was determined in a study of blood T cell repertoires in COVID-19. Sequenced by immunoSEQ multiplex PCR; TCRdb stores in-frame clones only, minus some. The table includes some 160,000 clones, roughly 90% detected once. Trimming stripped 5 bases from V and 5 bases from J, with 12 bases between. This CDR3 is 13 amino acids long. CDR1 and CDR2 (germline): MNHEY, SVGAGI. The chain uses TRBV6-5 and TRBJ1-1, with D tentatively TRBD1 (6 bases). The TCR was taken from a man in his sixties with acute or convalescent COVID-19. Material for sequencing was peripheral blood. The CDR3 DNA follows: TGTGCCAGCAGTCCCGGGACAAGGACTGAAGCTTTCTTT. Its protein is CASSPGTRTEAFF.